This is a list of T cell receptor beta chains from one sample in a study of CD8+ T cells in alopecia areata. TCRdb's copy holds only in-frame clones and misses some; the assay was immunoSEQ multiplex PCR. Among a few hundred thousand clones listed, about two fifths were seen once. This sample comprised CD4+ T cells sorted from blood, obtained between weeks 30 and 35, from a patient treated with tofacitinib. Every receptor here comes from a human donor with alopecia areata. Each CDR3 is given with its conserved first and last residue. The order of the fields is clone size, D gene, J gene, V gene, CDR3 DNA, CDR3 protein. The D gene is left open where the match is weak. Only part of the rows carry a size: once, few, many, or a class if the clone is expanded.

>NA|TRBD1|TRBJ1-2|TRBV9
TGTGCCAGCAGGGCTACGGGACAGGGTGATGGCTACACCTTC
CASRATGQGDGYTF
>NA|NA|TRBJ1-5|TRBV6-5
TGTGCCAGCAGTAGACAGGCCAATCAGCCCCAGCATTTT
CASSRQANQPQHF
>NA|NA|TRBJ1-6|TRBV6-1
TGTGCCAGCAGAACTAATTCACCCCTCCACTTT
CASRTNSPLHF
>NA|NA|TRBJ2-7|TRBV11-2
TGTGCCAGCAGCTCCCAGGGCTACGAGCAGTACTTC
CASSSQGYEQYF
>NA|NA|TRBJ2-7|TRBV27
TGTGCCAGCAGTCGTAGCGGTCGCTACGAGCAGTACTTC
CASSRSGRYEQYF
>NA|NA|TRBJ2-2|TRBV5-1
TGCGCCAGCAGCTTGGCGGGGCGTGCGAACACCGGGGAGCTGTTTTTT
CASSLAGRANTGELFF
>NA|TRBD1|TRBJ1-1|TRBV6-5
TGTGCCAGCAGACTCGACAGGGACACTGAAGCTTTCTTT
CASRLDRDTEAFF
>NA|NA|TRBJ1-1|TRBV5-1
TGCGCCAGCAGCTTGGTGGTAAACACTGAAGCTTTCTTT
CASSLVVNTEAFF
>NA|TRBD2|TRBJ2-1|TRBV5-1
TGCGCCAGCAGCTTTCGGGCTAGCGGGAGGGGGCATGAGCAGTTCTTC
CASSFRASGRGHEQFF
>few|NA|TRBJ1-2|TRBV6-6
TGTGCCAGCAGCATTTCCTCCGCCTATGGCTACACCTTC
CASSISSAYGYTF
>NA|TRBD1|TRBJ2-3|TRBV7-9
TGTGCCAGCAGCTCGCACCGGGACAGGCAGTATTTT
CASSSHRDRQYF
>few|NA|TRBJ1-6|TRBV19
TGTGCCAGTAGTATTGTGGGGTCAATCAATTCACCCCTCCACTTT
CASSIVGSINSPLHF
>once|NA|TRBJ2-1|TRBV18
TGTGCCAGCTCACCGTACCCCGTGTACAATGAGCAGTTCTTC
CASSPYPVYNEQFF
>NA|NA|TRBJ2-3|TRBV2
TGTGCCAGCAGTACAAGGGGGGGGCCTGTTACGCAGTATTTT
CASSTRGGPVTQYF
>NA|NA|TRBJ1-2|TRBV19
TGTGCCAGTAGTAGGCAACGACTTGACTATGGCTACACCTTC
CASSRQRLDYGYTF
>NA|NA|TRBJ1-5|TRBV19
TGTGCCAGTAGCAGGGTCGGATCTCACCAGCCCCAGCATTTT
CASSRVGSHQPQHF
>NA|NA|TRBJ2-5|TRBV9
TGTGCCAGCAGCCCAGGAGGTAGAGAGACCCAGTACTTC
CASSPGGRETQYF
>NA|NA|TRBJ2-3|TRBV29-1
TGCAGCGTACGTCACCTAGCGCCCGCCGATACGCAGTATTTT
CSVRHLAPADTQYF
>NA|TRBD1|TRBJ1-5|TRBV4-1
TGCGCCAGCAGCCCAGGGACAGCCCGCAATCAGCCCCAGCATTTT
CASSPGTARNQPQHF
>NA|NA|TRBJ2-5|TRBV2
TGTGCCAGCAGTGAAGCCGCAGGGGCGGTAGAGACCCAGTACTTC
CASSEAAGAVETQYF
>few|NA|TRBJ1-4|TRBV15
TGTGCCACCAGCAGATCCTATAATGAAAAACTGTTTTTT
CATSRSYNEKLFF